One and the same sample provided the 10 T cell receptor beta chains below, sequenced in a study of cytomegalovirus exposure and HLA in healthy donors. Use of 60 Vbeta and 13 Jbeta primers characterized the PCR. Profiling relied on immunoSEQ multiplex PCR, and the TCRdb table lists in-frame clones only, not all of them. The sample records some 84,000 clones, over 75% being singletons. The sequencing input was PBMCs. All receptors come from a male donor in good health and CMV-seropositive.

The genes are TRBV15 and TRBJ2-7; possible D gene TRBD1, 6 bases. V lost 4 bases, J lost 2 bases, and 12 bases lay in between. Germline loops: CDR1 LNHNV, CDR2 YYDKDF (reference sequence). This CDR3 is 14 amino acids long. The CDR3 region has the DNA TGTGCCACCAGCAAAAATACAGGGCCCTACGAGCAGTACTTC. It translates to CATSKNTGPYEQYF.

This chain uses TRBV9 with TRBJ1-3; 7 bases fit TRBD1. Germline loops: CDR1 SGDLS, CDR2 YYNGEE. This CDR3 comprises 16 residues. Trimming removed 4 bases from V and 0 bases from J; junction bases left unmatched: 7. The CDR3 reads CASSPRTGGSGNTIYF. In DNA, the CDR3 is TGTGCCAGCAGCCCGAGGACAGGAGGCTCTGGAAACACCATATATTTT.

This clone was detected a few times. This chain's CDR3 is CASSTDSLTEAFF. CDR3 bases: TGCGCCAGCAGCACAGACAGCCTAACTGAAGCTTTCTTT. This sequence joins TRBV5-1 and TRBJ1-1, with D perhaps TRBD1 (5 bases). This CDR3 has 13 amino acids. Per germline, CDR1 SGHRS and CDR2 YFSETQ. Trimming removed 4 bases from V and 5 bases from J, with 12 bases in between. Together with reference TRBV5-1 and TRBJ1-1, the CDR3 gives the full variable domain: KAGVTQTPRYLIKTRGQQVTLSCSPISGHRSVSWYQQTPGQGLQFLFEYFSETQRNKGNFPGRFSGRQFSNSRSEMNVSTLELGDSALYLCASSTDSLTEAFFGQGTRLTVV.

The V call is TRBV5-1, the J call TRBJ2-7; TRBD2 agrees at 8 bases. The CDR3 totals 15 residues. Germline trimming cut 0 bases from V and 1 base from J; bases unmatched to any gene: 3. CDR1 and CDR2 (germline): SGHRS, YFSETQ. CDR3 residues: CASSLVIAGSYEQYF. CDR3 sequence (DNA): TGCGCCAGCAGCTTGGTGATAGCGGGATCCTACGAGCAGTACTTC.

This chain connects TRBV19 to TRBJ2-2; the match to TRBD1 covers 7 bases. This CDR3 has 17 residues. Looked up from germline, CDR1 is LNHDA and CDR2 is SQIVND (reference sequence). The V segment lost 0 bases and the J segment 4 bases; nucleotides outside the gene matches: 8. Here the CDR3 reads CASSIDFWGQLTGELFF. The DNA for the CDR3 is TGTGCCAGTAGTATAGATTTCTGGGGACAGCTCACCGGGGAGCTGTTTTTT.

The count of this clone is one. The chain is built from TRBV15 and TRBJ1-2, with 7 bases matching TRBD1. Germline CDR1 LNHNV, CDR2 YYDKDF (reference sequence). CDR3 size: 13 residues. V was pared by 0 bases and J by 7 bases, with 2 bases of the junction left unmatched. For the CDR3, the DNA is TGTGCCACCAGCAGAGAATACAGGGGTGGCTACACCTTC. As protein: CATSREYRGGYTF.

This sequence joins TRBV18 and TRBJ2-1, with D tentatively TRBD2 (6 bases). The germline V and J ends were trimmed by 1 base and 0 bases, with 10 bases remaining between them. This CDR3 comprises 16 residues. Germline values: CDR1 KGHSH, CDR2 LQKENI. The CDR3 DNA reads as TGTGCCAGCTCACCACGGGCGGGGAGCTCCTACAATGAGCAGTTCTTC. Its protein product is CASSPRAGSSYNEQFF. The full variable domain, completed using reference TRBV18 and TRBJ2-1, is NAGVMQNPRHLVRRRGQEARLRCSPMKGHSHVYWYRQLPEEGLKFMVYLQKENIIDESGMPKERFSAEFPKEGPSILRIQQVVRGDSAAYFCASSPRAGSSYNEQFFGPGTRLTVL.

The rearrangement links TRBV25-1 to TRBJ2-2, with TRBD1 matching over 9 bases. This CDR3 is built from 15 residues. J lost 5 bases, V lost 3 bases, and 4 bases had no gene match. Germline V gene sequence: CDR1 MGHDK, CDR2 SYGVNS. In DNA form, the CDR3 reads TGTGCCAGCAGTGACCCTGGGACAGGGACCGGGGAGCTGTTTTTT. It yields the protein CASSDPGTGTGELFF.

The table lists this clone with a count of one. V and J are TRBV7-3 and TRBJ2-3; 7 nucleotides align to TRBD2. Trimming removed 1 base from V and 2 bases from J; junction bases left unmatched: 3. In germline, CDR1 is SGHTA, CDR2 FQGTGA. The CDR3 length is 15 residues. CDR3 nucleotides: TGTGCCAGCAGCTTAAGTAGCGGGCACACAGATACGCAGTATTTT. It yields the protein CASSLSSGHTDTQYF.

This rearrangement joins TRBV7-6 to TRBJ2-1; 7 nucleotides align to TRBD1. The CDR3 spans 16 residues. The germline CDR1 and CDR2 sequences are SGHVS and FNYEAQ. The V gene end was trimmed by 5 bases and the J gene end by 2 bases; junction bases not matched to a gene: 9. The CDR3 DNA sequence: TGTGCCAGCAGCCCATTCCGGGACAGAACCTACAATGAGCAGTTCTTC. Its translation: CASSPFRDRTYNEQFF.